This is a list of T cell receptor beta chains from one sample in a study of tumor-infiltrating lymphocytes in primary liver carcinoma. TCRdb reanalysed the multiplex PCR reads using MiXCR and keeps one entry per CDR3 protein. In the table there are 52,000 or so distinct CDR3 sequences, 60% to 80% of which are singletons. Sequencing was done on a sample of liver tumor tissue from sampling region 5. These receptors were collected from a man between 35 and 55 years old with primary liver carcinoma and hepatitis B virus infection. CDR3s include the opening cysteine and the closing phenylalanine or tryptophan. D genes are given only for firm matches. The size field is filled for only some rows; it gives once, few, many or a size class.

J gene | V gene | clone size | D gene | CDR3 DNA | CDR3 protein
TRBJ2-2 | TRBV29-1 | . | . | TGCAGTCTCCTCGGTCCGGGACCCACCGGGAAGCTGTTTTTT | CSLLGPGPTGKLFF
TRBJ1-6 | TRBV11-1 | . | . | TGTGCCAGCAGCAGGACACAGGTTTCACCCCTCCAGTTT | CASSRTQVSPLQF
TRBJ2-7 | TRBV5-4 | . | . | TGCGCCAGCAGCTTAGGAGCGTACGACCAGTACTTC | CASSLGAYDQYF
TRBJ2-3 | TRBV10-2 | . | . | TGCGCCAGCATCGCCACAGATACTCAGTATTTT | CASIATDTQYF
TRBJ2-7 | TRBV11-2 | . | . | TGTGACAGCAACTCTGGAACAGATAACTACGAGCAGTACTTC | CDSNSGTDNYEQYF
TRBJ2-7 | TRBV11-2 | . | . | TGTGCGAGCAGCTCTAACAGGAATTCCAACGAGCAGTACTTC | CASSSNRNSNEQYF
TRBJ1-5 | TRBV4-1 | . | TRBD1 | TGCGCAAGCAGCCAGGACAGGGACAATAAGCCCCAGCATTTT | CASSQDRDNKPQHF
TRBJ2-2 | TRBV11-2 | . | . | TGTGCCAGCAGCTTAGAGAATCACACCTGGGAGCTATTTTTT | CASSLENHTWELFF
TRBJ2-7 | TRBV11-1 | once | . | TGTGCCAGTAGGGAAGACAAAGGGGACGAGCAGTACTTC | CASREDKGDEQYF
TRBJ2-1 | TRBV14 | many | TRBD2 | TGTGCCAGCAGCCAAGATCTCCGGACTAGCGGGAGAAATGAGCAGTTCTTC | CASSQDLRTSGRNEQFF
TRBJ2-7 | TRBV4-2 | . | . | TGTGCTAGCAGCGCCGCCGTGAACGGGAGCTCCAACGAGCAGTACTTC | CASSAAVNGSSNEQYF
TRBJ2-3 | TRBV30 | . | . | TGTACCTGGGTGGGTAAGGGCACAGATACGCAGTATTTT | CTWVGKGTDTQYF
TRBJ2-2 | TRBV5-6 | . | TRBD1 | TGTGCCATCAGCTGGGGACAGACGAACACAGGGGAGCCGTTTTTT | CAISWGQTNTGEPFF
TRBJ1-1 | TRBV5-1 | . | . | TGCGCCGGCAGCGTAAACAGGGTGGCGGACACTGAAGCATTCTTT | CAGSVNRVADTEAFF
TRBJ2-6 | TRBV4-3 | . | . | TGCACCAGCATCCAAGATGGGTTCCGCTCTGGGGCCAACGTCCTAACTTTC | CTSIQDGFRSGANVLTF
TRBJ1-4 | TRBV6-1 | . | . | TGTGTCAACAGTGAGCTACCATCGAACAGGGTAACTAATGAAAAACTGTTTTTT | CVNSELPSNRVTNEKLFF
TRBJ2-1 | TRBV5-6 | . | TRBD2 | TGTGTCAGTAGCGACAGCGGGAGGGCCAGTAATGAGCAGTTCTTC | CVSSDSGRASNEQFF